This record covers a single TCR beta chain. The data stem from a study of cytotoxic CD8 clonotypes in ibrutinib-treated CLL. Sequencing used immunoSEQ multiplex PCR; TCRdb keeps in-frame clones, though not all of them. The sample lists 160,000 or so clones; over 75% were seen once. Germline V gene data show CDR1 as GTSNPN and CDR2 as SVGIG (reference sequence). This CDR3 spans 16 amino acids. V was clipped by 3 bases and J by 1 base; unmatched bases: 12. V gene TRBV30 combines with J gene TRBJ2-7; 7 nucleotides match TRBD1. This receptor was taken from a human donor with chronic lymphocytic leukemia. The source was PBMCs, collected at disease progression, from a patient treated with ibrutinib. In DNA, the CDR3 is TGTGCCTGGAGCTCCCCTCGACAGGGTTCTTCCTACGAGCAGTACTTC. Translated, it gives CAWSSPRQGSSYEQYF.